This TCR beta chain was recorded in a study of blood T cell repertoires in COVID-19. Across the study: From the United States, Italy and Spain came samples of acute and convalescent COVID-19. T cells, B-cell-depleted T cells, or PBMCs supplied cDNA or gDNA.

Original analysis: Cell counts per sample came from amplifying reference gene primers. Profiling relied on immunoSEQ multiplex PCR, and the TCRdb table lists in-frame clones only, not all of them. Clone size and the V and J calls come from that table; the DNA yielded D and trimming. The sample includes 150,000 to 200,000 clones, 74% seen only once; the top ten take about 3%. Germline CDR1 and CDR2: LNHDA and SQIVND (reference sequence). The CDR3 is 14 residues long. Trimming took off 5 bases at V and 0 bases at J, with 7 bases between the two ends. The rearrangement joins TRBV19 to TRBJ2-2, with D possibly matching TRBD2 (5 bases). Sequencing was done on a sample of peripheral blood. The source is a woman aged 80 or over with acute or convalescent COVID-19. In DNA form, the CDR3 reads TGTGCCAGTAGTGGGAGCGCGAACACCGGGGAGCTGTTTTTT. It yields the protein CASSGSANTGELFF.